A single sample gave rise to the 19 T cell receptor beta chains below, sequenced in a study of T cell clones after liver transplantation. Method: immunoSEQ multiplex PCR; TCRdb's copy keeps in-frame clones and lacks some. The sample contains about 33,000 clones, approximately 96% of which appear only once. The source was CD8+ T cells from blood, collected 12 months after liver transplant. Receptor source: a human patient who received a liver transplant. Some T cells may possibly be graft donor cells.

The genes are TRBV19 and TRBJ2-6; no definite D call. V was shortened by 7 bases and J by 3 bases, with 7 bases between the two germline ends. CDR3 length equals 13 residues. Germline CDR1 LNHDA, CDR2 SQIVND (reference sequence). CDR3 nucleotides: TGTGCCAGTAATGTGGATGGGGCCAACGTCCTGACTTTC. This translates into CASNVDGANVLTF.

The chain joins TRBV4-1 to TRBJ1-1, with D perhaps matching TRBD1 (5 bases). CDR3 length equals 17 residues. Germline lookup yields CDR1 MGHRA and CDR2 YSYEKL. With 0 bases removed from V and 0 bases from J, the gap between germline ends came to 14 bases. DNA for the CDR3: TGCGCCAGCAGCCAAGATCGGGGACGAAAGATGAACACTGAAGCTTTCTTT. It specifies CASSQDRGRKMNTEAFF.

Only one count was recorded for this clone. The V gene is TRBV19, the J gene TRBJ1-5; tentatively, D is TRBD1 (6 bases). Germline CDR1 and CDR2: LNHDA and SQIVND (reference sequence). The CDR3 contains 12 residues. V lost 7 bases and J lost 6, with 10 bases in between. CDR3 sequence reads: CASIGGGQPQHF. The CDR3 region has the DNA TGTGCCAGTATTGGGGGCGGTCAGCCCCAGCATTTT.

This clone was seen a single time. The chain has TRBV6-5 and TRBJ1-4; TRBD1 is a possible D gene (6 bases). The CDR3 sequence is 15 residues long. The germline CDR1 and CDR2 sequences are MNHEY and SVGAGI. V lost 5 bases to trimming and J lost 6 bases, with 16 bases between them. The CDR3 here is CASSSSTGRDEKLFF. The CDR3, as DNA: TGTGCCAGCAGTAGCTCGACAGGTAGAGATGAAAAACTGTTTTTT.

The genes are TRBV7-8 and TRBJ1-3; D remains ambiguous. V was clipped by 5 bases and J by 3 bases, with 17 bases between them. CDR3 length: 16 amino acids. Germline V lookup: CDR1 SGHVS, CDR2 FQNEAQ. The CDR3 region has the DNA TGTGCCAGCAGCCCCTCAAGGGAGGGCGTTGGAAACACCATATATTTT. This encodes CASSPSREGVGNTIYF.

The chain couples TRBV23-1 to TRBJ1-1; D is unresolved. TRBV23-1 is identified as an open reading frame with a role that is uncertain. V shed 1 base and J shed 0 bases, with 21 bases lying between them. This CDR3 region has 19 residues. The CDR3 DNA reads TGCGCCAGCAGTCAATTTCAGACGGGAGGACCCTTGATGAACACTGAAGCTTTCTTT. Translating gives CASSQFQTGGPLMNTEAFF.

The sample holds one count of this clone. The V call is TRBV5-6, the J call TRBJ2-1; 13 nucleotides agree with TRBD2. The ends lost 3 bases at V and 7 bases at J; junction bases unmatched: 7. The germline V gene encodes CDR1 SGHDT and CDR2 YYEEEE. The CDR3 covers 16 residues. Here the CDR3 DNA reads TGTGCCAGCAGCTACCCACGGGGACTAGCGGGAAATGAGCAGTTCTTC. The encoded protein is CASSYPRGLAGNEQFF.

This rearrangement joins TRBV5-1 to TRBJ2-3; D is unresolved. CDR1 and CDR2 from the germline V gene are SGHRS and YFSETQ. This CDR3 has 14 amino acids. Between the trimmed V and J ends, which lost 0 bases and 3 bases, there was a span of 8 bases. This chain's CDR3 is CASSLATATDTQYF. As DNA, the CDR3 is TGCGCCAGCAGCTTGGCCACGGCGACAGATACGCAGTATTTT.

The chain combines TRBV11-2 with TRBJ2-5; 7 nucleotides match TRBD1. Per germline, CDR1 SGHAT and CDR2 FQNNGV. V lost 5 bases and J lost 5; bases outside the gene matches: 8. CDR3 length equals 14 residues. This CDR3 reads CASSRRTGPETQYF. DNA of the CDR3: TGTGCCAGCAGCCGACGGACAGGCCCGGAGACCCAGTACTTC.

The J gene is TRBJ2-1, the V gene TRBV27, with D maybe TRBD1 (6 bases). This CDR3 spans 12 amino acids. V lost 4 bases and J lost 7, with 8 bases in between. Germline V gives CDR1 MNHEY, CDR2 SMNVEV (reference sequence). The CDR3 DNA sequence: TGTGCCAGCAGTTCCAGGGGTAATGAGCAGTTCTTC. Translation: CASSSRGNEQFF.

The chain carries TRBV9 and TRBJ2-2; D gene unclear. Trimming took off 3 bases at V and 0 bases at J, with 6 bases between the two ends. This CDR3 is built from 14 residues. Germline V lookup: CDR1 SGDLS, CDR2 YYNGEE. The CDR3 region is CASSAYTNTGELFF. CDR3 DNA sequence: TGTGCCAGCAGCGCCTACACGAACACCGGGGAGCTGTTTTTT.

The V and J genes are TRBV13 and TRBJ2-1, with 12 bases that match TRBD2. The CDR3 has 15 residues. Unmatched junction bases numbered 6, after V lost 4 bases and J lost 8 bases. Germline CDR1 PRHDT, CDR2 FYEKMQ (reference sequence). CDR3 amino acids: CASSSTSGRSYEQFF. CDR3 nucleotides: TGTGCCAGCAGCTCGACTAGCGGGAGATCCTATGAGCAGTTCTTC.

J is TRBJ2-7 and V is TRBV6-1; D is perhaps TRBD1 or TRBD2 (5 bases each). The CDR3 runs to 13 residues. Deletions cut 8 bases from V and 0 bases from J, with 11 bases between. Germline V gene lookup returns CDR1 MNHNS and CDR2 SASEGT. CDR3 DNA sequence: TGTGCCAGCGGCCTGAGGGGCTCCTACGAGCAGTACTTC. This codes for CASGLRGSYEQYF.

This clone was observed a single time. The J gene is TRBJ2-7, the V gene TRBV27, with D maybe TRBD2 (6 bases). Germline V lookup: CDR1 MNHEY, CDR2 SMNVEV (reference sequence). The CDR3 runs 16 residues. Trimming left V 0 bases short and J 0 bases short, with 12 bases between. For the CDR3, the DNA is TGTGCCAGCAGTTTATCGGGGGGACGGAGCTCCTACGAGCAGTACTTC. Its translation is CASSLSGGRSSYEQYF.

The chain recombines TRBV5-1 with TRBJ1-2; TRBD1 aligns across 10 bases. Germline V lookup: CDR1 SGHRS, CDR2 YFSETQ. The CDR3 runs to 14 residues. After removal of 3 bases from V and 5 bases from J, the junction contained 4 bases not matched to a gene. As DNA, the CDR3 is TGCGCCAGCAGCTCCGGACAGGGGGTGTATGGCTACACCTTC. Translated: CASSSGQGVYGYTF.

As DNA, the CDR3 is TGCGCCAGCAGCCAAGCGCTAGCGGGAGGTGGAAGCACAGATACGCAGTATTTT. Protein: CASSQALAGGGSTDTQYF. This chain links TRBV4-1 with TRBJ2-3; 11 bases line up with TRBD2. Germline V gene sequence: CDR1 MGHRA, CDR2 YSYEKL. V shed 1 base, J shed 0 bases, and the junction held 6 bases outside the gene matches. This CDR3 has 18 residues.

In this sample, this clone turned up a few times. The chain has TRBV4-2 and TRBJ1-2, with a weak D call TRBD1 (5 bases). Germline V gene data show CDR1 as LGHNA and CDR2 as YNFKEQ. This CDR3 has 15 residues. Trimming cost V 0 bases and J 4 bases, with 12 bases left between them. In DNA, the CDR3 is TGTGCCAGCAGCCAAGAAGGGCAGGGAACCTATGGCTACACCTTC. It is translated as CASSQEGQGTYGYTF.

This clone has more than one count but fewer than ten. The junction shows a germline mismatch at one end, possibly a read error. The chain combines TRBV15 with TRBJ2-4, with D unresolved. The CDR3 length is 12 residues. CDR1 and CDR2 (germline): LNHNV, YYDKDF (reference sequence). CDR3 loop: CATSRDQRERNF. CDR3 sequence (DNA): TGTGCCACCAGCAGAGATCAAAGAGAAAGGAACTTC. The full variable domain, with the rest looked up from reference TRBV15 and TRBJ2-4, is DAMVIQNPRYQVTQFGKPVTLSCSQTLNHNVMYWYQQKSSQAPKLLFHYYDKDFNNEADTPDNFQSRRPNTSFCFLDIRSPGLGDTAMYLCATSRDQRERNFGAGTRLSVL.

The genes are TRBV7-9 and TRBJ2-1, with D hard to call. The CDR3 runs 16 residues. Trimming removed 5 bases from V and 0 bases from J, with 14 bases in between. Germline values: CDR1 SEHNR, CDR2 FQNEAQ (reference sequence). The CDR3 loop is CASSNRERSSYNEQFF. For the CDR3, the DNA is TGTGCCAGCAGCAACCGTGAGCGCAGCTCCTACAATGAGCAGTTCTTC.